This is a list of T cell receptor beta chains from one sample in a study of T cell responses to AZD1222 COVID-19 vaccine. Only in-frame clones appear in the TCRdb table, and some are missing; sequencing was by immunoSEQ multiplex PCR. Of about 97,000 clones in the sample, around nine tenths were seen once. The sample consisted of peripheral blood, taken on day 0 of AZD1222 vaccination. Receptor source: an adult in good health. Both conserved end residues are part of each CDR3. Fields, in order: J gene, clone size, D gene, V gene, CDR3 protein, CDR3 DNA. The D gene is left open where the match is weak. A clone size is listed for some rows: how often the clone was seen (once, few, many), or a class if it is expanded.

TRBJ1-6,.,.,TRBV18,CASSPAEGRNSPLHF,TGTGCCAGCTCACCCGCGGAGGGCCGTAATTCACCCCTCCACTTT
TRBJ1-2,.,.,TRBV5-1,CASSSDSYYGYTF,TGCGCCAGCAGCTCCGACAGCTACTATGGCTACACCTTC
TRBJ1-1,.,TRBD1,TRBV6-6,CASSSPLGTGNTEAFF,TGTGCCAGCAGTTCGCCCTTAGGGACAGGGAACACTGAAGCTTTCTTT
TRBJ1-2,once,.,TRBV7-9,CASSPRGTDGYTF,TGTGCCAGCAGCCCTCGGGGTACTGACGGCTACACCTTC
TRBJ1-6,.,.,TRBV6-5,CASSYSGALGSPLHF,TGTGCCAGCAGTTACTCAGGGGCTTTAGGTTCACCCCTCCACTTT
TRBJ1-1,.,TRBD1,TRBV30,CAWKWGTGGTEAFF,TGTGCCTGGAAATGGGGGACAGGGGGTACTGAAGCTTTCTTT
TRBJ2-7,.,TRBD1,TRBV6-2/TRBV6-3,CASSYQDRYEQYF,TGTGCCAGCAGTTATCAGGACAGGTACGAGCAGTACTTC
TRBJ1-2,medium-sized,.,TRBV30,CAWSAGYGYGYTF,TGTGCCTGGAGTGCAGGGTATGGCTATGGCTACACCTTC
TRBJ1-1,.,.,TRBV27,CASRSSSLVFF,TGTGCCAGCAGGTCCTCATCGCTGGTTTTCTTT
TRBJ1-1,once,TRBD1,TRBV28,CASLTGGAANTEAFF,TGTGCCAGCCTAACAGGGGGGGCAGCGAACACTGAAGCTTTCTTT
TRBJ2-5,.,.,TRBV7-9,CASSLLTTQETQYF,TGTGCCAGCAGCTTATTGACTACACAAGAGACCCAGTACTTC
TRBJ1-1,many,.,TRBV3-1/TRBV3-2,CASSFTLTVNTEAFF,TGTGCCAGCAGCTTCACATTGACAGTGAACACTGAAGCTTTCTTT
TRBJ1-3,.,.,TRBV9,CASSVVEQAGNTIYF,TGTGCCAGCAGCGTAGTGGAACAGGCGGGAAACACCATATATTTT
TRBJ1-4,.,TRBD1,TRBV28,CASTWTGEEKLFF,TGTGCCAGCACTTGGACAGGAGAGGAAAAACTGTTTTTT
TRBJ1-1,once,TRBD1,TRBV18,CASSPGQAEQAFF,TGTGCCAGCTCACCGGGACAGGCCGAGCAAGCTTTCTTT
TRBJ1-2,.,TRBD1,TRBV2,CASRATLQGLSYGYTF,TGTGCCAGCAGAGCAACCCTACAGGGGCTCTCCTATGGCTACACCTTC
TRBJ2-5,.,.,TRBV10-2,CASSVFEGRETQYF,TGCGCCAGCAGTGTCTTTGAGGGCCGGGAGACCCAGTACTTC
TRBJ1-4,.,.,TRBV4-3,CASSYRFAGNEKLFF,TGCGCCAGCAGCTACCGTTTCGCGGGTAATGAAAAACTGTTTTTT
TRBJ2-7,.,TRBD1,TRBV14,CASSDRASYEQYF,TGTGCCAGCTCGGACAGGGCGTCCTACGAGCAGTACTTC
TRBJ1-4,.,.,TRBV7-2,CASSRGRTGEKLFF,TGTGCCAGCAGCCGCGGACGCACGGGAGAAAAACTGTTTTTT
TRBJ2-7,.,.,TRBV30,CAWSVSGEQYF,TGTGCCTGGAGTGTCTCCGGCGAGCAGTACTTC
TRBJ2-3,.,.,TRBV19,CASSTYYITPNLTDTQYF,TGTGCCAGTAGTACTTACTATATTACCCCTAATCTCACAGATACGCAGTATTTT
TRBJ1-3,.,TRBD1,TRBV6-5,CASSLDRGPGNTIYF,TGTGCCAGCAGCCTTGACAGGGGGCCTGGAAACACCATATATTTT
TRBJ2-5,.,TRBD2,TRBV28,CATNGGSQETQYF,TGTGCCACCAACGGGGGGTCCCAAGAGACCCAGTACTTC
TRBJ2-7,.,TRBD1,TRBV27,CASSLGQDSYEQYF,TGTGCCAGCAGTTTGGGACAGGATAGCTACGAGCAGTACTTC
TRBJ1-2,.,.,TRBV20-1,CTGRPQLGYTF,TGCACCGGACGGCCGCAGTTGGGCTACACCTTC
TRBJ1-2,.,TRBD1,TRBV7-8,CASSPGTVSGYTF,TGTGCCAGCAGCCCCGGGACAGTTAGTGGCTACACCTTC
TRBJ2-1,.,TRBD1,TRBV18,CASSPLAGGDNEQFF,TGTGCCAGCTCACCGTTGGCAGGGGGTGACAATGAGCAGTTCTTC
TRBJ1-4,.,.,TRBV6-5,CASSWTRRDEKLFF,TGTGCCAGCAGTTGGACACGGAGGGATGAAAAACTGTTTTTT
TRBJ1-2,once,.,TRBV12-3/TRBV12-4,CASTPVGMYGYTF,TGTGCCAGCACCCCGGTGGGCATGTATGGCTACACCTTC
TRBJ2-7,.,.,TRBV28,CASSSTYRYTGSEYF,TGTGCCAGCAGTTCAACTTACAGGTATACCGGGTCGGAGTACTTC
TRBJ1-6,.,.,TRBV5-1,CASSSHGEGDSPLHF,TGCGCCAGCAGCTCGCACGGGGAAGGGGATTCACCCCTCCACTTT
TRBJ2-3,.,TRBD2,TRBV29-1,CSARLAGGIDTQYF,TGCAGCGCTCGACTAGCGGGGGGTATAGATACGCAGTATTTT
TRBJ2-5,.,TRBD2,TRBV10-3,CAISDGGGGRETQYF,TGTGCCATCAGTGACGGCGGGGGTGGGCGAGAGACCCAGTACTTC
TRBJ1-1,.,.,TRBV2,CASSEARGANTEAFF,TGTGCCAGCAGTGAAGCTAGGGGCGCAAACACTGAAGCTTTCTTT
TRBJ1-6,.,TRBD1,TRBV9,CASSVQGQNSPLHF,TGTGCCAGCAGCGTACAGGGACAGAATTCACCCCTCCACTTT
TRBJ2-7,.,.,TRBV6-5,CASVPGESSSYEQYF,TGTGCCAGCGTGCCGGGGGAGAGCAGCTCCTACGAGCAGTACTTC
TRBJ2-7,.,.,TRBV5-1,CASSPPGVAHEQYF,TGCGCCAGCAGCCCACCCGGGGTAGCCCACGAGCAGTACTTC
TRBJ2-7,.,.,TRBV5-4,CASNPTGTTAQYF,TGTGCCAGCAACCCGACAGGGACTACGGCGCAGTACTTC
TRBJ2-3,.,.,TRBV10-1,CASSESTNPGITSTDTQYF,TGCGCCAGCAGTGAGTCTACGAACCCGGGGATTACTAGCACAGATACGCAGTATTTT